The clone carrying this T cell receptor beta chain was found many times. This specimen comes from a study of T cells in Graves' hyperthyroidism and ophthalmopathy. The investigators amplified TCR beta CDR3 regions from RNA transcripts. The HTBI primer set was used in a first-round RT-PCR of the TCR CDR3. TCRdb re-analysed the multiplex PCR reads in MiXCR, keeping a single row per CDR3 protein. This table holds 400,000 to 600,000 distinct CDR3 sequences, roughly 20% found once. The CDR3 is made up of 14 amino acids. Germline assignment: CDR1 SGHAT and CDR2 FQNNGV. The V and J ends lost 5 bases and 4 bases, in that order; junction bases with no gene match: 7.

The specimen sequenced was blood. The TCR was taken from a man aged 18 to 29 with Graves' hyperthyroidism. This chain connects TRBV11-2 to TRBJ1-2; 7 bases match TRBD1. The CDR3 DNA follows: TGTGCCAGCAGCCCTAGGGGGCTCGGCTATGGCTACACCTTC. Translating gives CASSPRGLGYGYTF.